One and the same sample provided the 5 T cell receptor beta chains below, sequenced in a study of long-term antiretroviral therapy in people with HIV. The libraries were made with immunoSEQ v3.0 at survey level. Repertoires were generated with immunoSEQ multiplex PCR, while TCRdb's copy carries only in-frame clones and drops some. The table has about 35,000 clones, 65% to 80% seen once; the top ten hold around 3%. Sequencing used unsorted PBMCs, obtained 3 years after starting antiretroviral therapy. Every receptor here comes from a man aged 45-60 years with HIV.

This clone has more than one count but fewer than ten. This sequence joins TRBV19 and TRBJ1-5, with D hard to call. CDR3 length equals 12 residues. Germline-derived CDR1 and CDR2 are LNHDA and SQIVND (reference sequence). V lost 5 bases and J 6 bases, leaving 8 bases between the germline ends. The DNA of the CDR3 is TGTGCCAGTAGTCTTATTTCTCAGCCCCAGCATTTT. As protein: CASSLISQPQHF.

This clone has a handful of counts. The chain carries TRBV7-2 and TRBJ2-7; no reliable D call. The CDR3 is 11 residues long. Per the germline V gene, CDR1 is SGHTA and CDR2 is FQGNSA. The germline V and J ends were trimmed by 2 bases and 4 bases, with 3 bases remaining between them. CDR3: CASSLWYEQYF. The DNA of the CDR3 is TGTGCCAGCAGCTTATGGTACGAGCAGTACTTC.

This clone was recorded only once. V and J are TRBV28 and TRBJ1-2; no definite D call. The length of the CDR3 is 15 residues. Germline V gene lookup returns CDR1 MDHEN and CDR2 SYDVKM. The V end lost 7 bases, the J end lost 4 bases, and 19 bases lay between the germline ends. This CDR3 reads CASTDAILPFYGYTF. CDR3 in DNA: TGTGCCAGCACTGATGCCATACTACCATTCTATGGCTACACCTTC.

The chain employs TRBV10-2 and TRBJ2-3; D unresolved. CDR3 length: 15 amino acids. Deletions cut 2 bases from V and 1 base from J, with 10 bases between. Germline V gene sequence: CDR1 WSHSY, CDR2 SAAADI. DNA of the CDR3: TGCGCCAGCAGTGAGGTAGATGCCCGCACAGATACGCAGTATTTT. Amino acid sequence: CASSEVDARTDTQYF.

This chain uses TRBV25-1 with TRBJ2-1; a weak D match, TRBD1 (6 bases). CDR1 MGHDK and CDR2 SYGVNS come from the germline V gene. Between the trimmed V and J ends, which lost 2 bases and 12 bases, there was a span of 14 bases. This CDR3 region has 13 residues. The CDR3 spells CASSEDPGVAQFF. CDR3 nucleotide sequence: TGTGCCAGCAGTGAAGATCCAGGGGTCGCGCAGTTCTTC. The whole variable domain, remainder taken from reference TRBV25-1 and TRBJ2-1, is EADIYQTPRYLVIGTGKKITLECSQTMGHDKMYWYQQDPGMELHLIHYSYGVNSTEKGDLSSESTVSRIRTEHFPLTLESARPSHTSQYLCASSEDPGVAQFFGPGTRLTVL.